These T cell receptor beta chains were read from a single sample in a study of regulatory dendritic cells for organ transplantation. Libraries were prepared by immunoSEQ multiplex PCR; TCRdb keeps only in-frame clonotypes and omits some of them. The sample lists over 20,000 clones, roughly 88% seen once, with roughly 0.67% in the top ten. These receptors are not linked to any known antigen. Sequencing was carried out using naive CD4+ T cells from blood cultured with regulatory dendritic cells. These receptors came from a human donor in good health. The CDR3 runs from the conserved cysteine through the conserved F or W. A D gene is named only where the DNA matches it firmly. Clone size is stated in some rows and not others, as once, few, many or a class when expanded.

V gene: TRBV7-2; D gene: .; J gene: TRBJ2-2; clone size: .; CDR3 DNA: TGTGCCAGCAGCTTAATCCCTTCAGGCGCTCGGACCGGGGAGCTGTTTTTT; CDR3 protein: CASSLIPSGARTGELFF
V gene: TRBV30; D gene: TRBD1; J gene: TRBJ1-4; clone size: .; CDR3 DNA: TGTGCCTGGAGACAGTCCGGGACAGGGATGGGAAAACTGTTTTTT; CDR3 protein: CAWRQSGTGMGKLFF
V gene: TRBV7-8; D gene: TRBD1; J gene: TRBJ1-4; clone size: .; CDR3 DNA: TGTGCCAGCAGCTTGACAGGGGAGGGTGAAAAACTGTTTTTT; CDR3 protein: CASSLTGEGEKLFF
V gene: TRBV29-1; D gene: .; J gene: TRBJ2-1; clone size: once; CDR3 DNA: TGCAGCGTTGGCGCGGCTGGGACGGCGCGCAATGAGCAGTTCTTC; CDR3 protein: CSVGAAGTARNEQFF
V gene: TRBV30; D gene: .; J gene: TRBJ1-5; clone size: .; CDR3 DNA: TGTGCCTGGAAGGGGGGACGGAATCAGCCCCAGCATTTT; CDR3 protein: CAWKGGRNQPQHF
V gene: TRBV7-9; D gene: TRBD1; J gene: TRBJ1-4; clone size: .; CDR3 DNA: TGTGCCAGCAGCTCCTCAGAGGACAGGACCATGCTGTTTTTT; CDR3 protein: CASSSSEDRTMLFF
V gene: TRBV18; D gene: .; J gene: TRBJ1-2; clone size: .; CDR3 DNA: TGTGCCAGCTCACCACTATCTGCAAGCGAGGGCTACACCTTC; CDR3 protein: CASSPLSASEGYTF
V gene: TRBV18; D gene: TRBD2; J gene: TRBJ2-3; clone size: .; CDR3 DNA: TGTGCCAGCTCACCCATTAAAATAGCGGGAGGTTTTACGAGTACAGATACGCAGTATTTT; CDR3 protein: CASSPIKIAGGFTSTDTQYF
V gene: TRBV30; D gene: TRBD1; J gene: TRBJ1-1; clone size: .; CDR3 DNA: TGTGCCTGGAGTGTACAGGGGGCCCGAGCTTTCTTT; CDR3 protein: CAWSVQGARAFF
V gene: TRBV5-1; D gene: .; J gene: TRBJ2-1; clone size: .; CDR3 DNA: TGCGCCAGCAGCTATCGACTAGGGTCCTACAATGAGCAGTTCTTC; CDR3 protein: CASSYRLGSYNEQFF
V gene: TRBV27; D gene: .; J gene: TRBJ1-3; clone size: .; CDR3 DNA: TGTGCCAGCAGCCCCACGTATGGAAACACCATATATTTT; CDR3 protein: CASSPTYGNTIYF
V gene: TRBV30; D gene: TRBD1; J gene: TRBJ1-2; clone size: .; CDR3 DNA: TGTGCCTGGAGCAACAGGGGTGGCTACACCTTC; CDR3 protein: CAWSNRGGYTF
V gene: TRBV6-1; D gene: TRBD1; J gene: TRBJ2-7; clone size: .; CDR3 DNA: TGTGCCAGCAGTGAACTGGCTTTCGGGACAGGGACCTACGAGCAGTACTTC; CDR3 protein: CASSELAFGTGTYEQYF
V gene: TRBV28; D gene: TRBD2; J gene: TRBJ2-7; clone size: .; CDR3 DNA: TGTGCCAGCAGGGAAACCGGGACTAGCGATAACGAGCAGTACTTC; CDR3 protein: CASRETGTSDNEQYF
V gene: TRBV9; D gene: .; J gene: TRBJ2-1; clone size: .; CDR3 DNA: TGTGCCAGCAGCGTAGTAACCCGGGACGGTGAGCAGTTCTTC; CDR3 protein: CASSVVTRDGEQFF
V gene: TRBV2; D gene: .; J gene: TRBJ1-6; clone size: .; CDR3 DNA: TGTGCCAGCAGTGAACGGGGCCTCACAGTTCCCCTCCACTTT; CDR3 protein: CASSERGLTVPLHF
V gene: TRBV7-9; D gene: .; J gene: TRBJ1-4; clone size: few; CDR3 DNA: TGTGCCAGCAGCTTTAGCCGAGATACTTATTTT; CDR3 protein: CASSFSRDTYF
V gene: TRBV5-8; D gene: .; J gene: TRBJ2-1; clone size: .; CDR3 DNA: TGTGCCAGCAGCTTTGGGCAGCCCTACAATGAGCAGTTCTTC; CDR3 protein: CASSFGQPYNEQFF
V gene: TRBV7-2; D gene: TRBD2; J gene: TRBJ2-2; clone size: once; CDR3 DNA: TGTGCCAGCAGCTTATTATCCCGACTAGCGGGACGCACCGGGGAGCTGTTTTTT; CDR3 protein: CASSLLSRLAGRTGELFF